The sequence of this T cell receptor (beta chain) was determined in a study of cytomegalovirus exposure and HLA in healthy donors. The PCR made use of 60 Vbeta and 13 Jbeta primers. Profiled with immunoSEQ multiplex PCR; TCRdb holds only in-frame clones, not every one. In the table there are over 70,000 clones, about 80% of which are singletons. The clonotype originates from a male donor in good health and CMV-seronegative. The source material was PBMCs.

As DNA, the CDR3 is TGTGCCAGCAGCCCGCAACTAGCGGGGGGTATTAACACCGGGGAGCTGTTTTTT. Protein product: CASSPQLAGGINTGELFF. The chain recombines TRBV7-3 with TRBJ2-2; TRBD2 aligns across 12 bases. Trimming took 5 bases from V and 2 from J; bases not matched to a gene: 9. The V gene's germline CDR1 is SGHTA and CDR2 FQGTGA. The CDR3 has 18 residues.